This T cell receptor (beta chain) was identified during a study of T cell responses to AZD1222 COVID-19 vaccine. Study-wide results and limits: CD4 TCRs covered the whole spike, strongest at regions 160-218 and 743-854.

Measured with immunoSEQ multiplex PCR; TCRdb has only the in-frame clones, and not every one. The top ten clones hold 16% of a sample with more than 70,000 clones, roughly 88% of them seen once. The CDR3 runs to 13 residues. V dropped 2 bases and J dropped 7 bases, with 9 bases sitting between them. CDR1 is MNHEY, CDR2 SVGAGI, per germline. This clone was detected a few times. Antigen specificity is unknown. The genes are TRBV6-5 and TRBJ2-1, with a possible D match to TRBD2 (5 bases). The receptor was isolated from an adult in good health. The specimen was peripheral blood, collected on day 0 of AZD1222 vaccination. The CDR3 DNA follows: TGTGCCAGCAGTTACACTAGTTCTAATGAGCAGTTCTTC. This sequence encodes CASSYTSSNEQFF.